Below, 10 T cell receptor beta chains from the same sample are listed, as sequenced in a study of T-cell reconstitution after alpha-beta-depleted transplantation in children. Unique molecular identifiers tagged the TCRbeta library. Using its own MiXCR run on the PCR reads, TCRdb lists one record per CDR3 protein. This table holds about 200,000 distinct CDR3 sequences, 6.6% found once. This specimen consisted of PBMCs, obtained before TCRalphabeta/CD19-depleted stem cell transplant. All receptors come from a boy between 2 and 10 years old with acute lymphoblastic leukemia, due to receive a stem cell transplant.

This clonotype came up many times. The J gene is TRBJ1-5, the V gene TRBV28; 9 positions match TRBD1. V shed 6 bases and J 3 bases; nucleotides not matched to a gene: 0. This CDR3 has 13 amino acids. Germline V gene sequence: CDR1 MDHEN, CDR2 SYDVKM. CDR3 sequence: CASRQGANQPQHF. Written as DNA, the CDR3 is TGTGCCAGCAGACAGGGGGCCAATCAGCCCCAGCATTTT.

There are a few counts of this clonotype. This rearrangement joins TRBV4-1 to TRBJ1-4; D is unclear. V dropped 1 base and J dropped 7 bases, with 10 bases sitting between them. The CDR3 spans 14 residues. The V gene's germline CDR1 is MGHRA and CDR2 YSYEKL. CDR3 loop: CASSQGEAGEKLFF. DNA of the CDR3: TGCGCCAGCAGCCAAGGGGAGGCAGGTGAAAAACTGTTTTTT.

Many counts were recorded for this clonotype. The chain employs TRBV12-3 or TRBV12-4 and TRBJ2-6, with a tentative D call TRBD2 (5 bases). V lost 6 bases and J lost 2, with 11 bases in between. The CDR3 has 15 amino acids. The CDR3 nucleotides read TGTGCCAGCAGCCCCCCCGGGACTGGGGCCAACGTCCTGACTTTC. Its protein product is CASSPPGTGANVLTF.

This clonotype was recorded many times. The chain combines TRBV20-1 with TRBJ2-7; 15 bases line up with TRBD2. The germline V gene encodes CDR1 DFQATT and CDR2 SNEGSKA (reference sequence). Trimming at V came to 0 bases and at J to 2 bases, leaving 11 bases not matched to a gene. The CDR3 has 19 residues. The CDR3 region is CSARDRFGTSGRPTYEQYF. CDR3 coding DNA: TGCAGTGCTAGAGATCGCTTCGGGACTAGCGGGAGGCCAACCTACGAGCAGTACTTC.

The V gene is TRBV12-3 or TRBV12-4, the J gene TRBJ1-5, with a weak D call TRBD1 (6 bases). The CDR3 sequence is 17 residues long. The germline V and J ends were trimmed by 5 bases and 0 bases, with 17 bases remaining between them. CDR3 region: CASSPSPGGSSNQPQHF. The CDR3 DNA sequence: TGTGCCAGCAGTCCCTCGCCCGGGGGCTCTAGCAATCAGCCCCAGCATTTT.

This clonotype has a count of ten or more. This rearrangement joins TRBV7-9 to TRBJ2-7, with unresolved D. V gave up 0 bases and J gave up 5 bases, with 5 bases separating them. The CDR3 runs 12 residues. Germline V lookup: CDR1 SEHNR, CDR2 FQNEAQ (reference sequence). The CDR3 spells CASSLASDEQYF. The CDR3 bases are TGTGCCAGCAGCTTAGCTTCGGACGAGCAGTACTTC.

At least ten counts were recorded for this clonotype. The chain recombines TRBV12-3 or TRBV12-4 with TRBJ2-5; D is perhaps TRBD2 (6 bases). The CDR3 is made up of 13 amino acids. V was pared by 8 bases and J by 7 bases, with 17 bases between. CDR3 nucleotides: TGTGCCAGCGGCTCCCAGCAGGGAGGGACCCAGTACTTC. Residues: CASGSQQGGTQYF.

The V gene is TRBV6-2 or TRBV6-3, the J gene TRBJ2-1; D is perhaps TRBD2 (5 bases). This CDR3 has 18 amino acids. The V gene lost 0 bases and the J gene lost 0 bases, with 15 bases spanning the gap. Germline V gene sequence: CDR1 MNHEY, CDR2 SVGEGT. CDR3 region: CASSYSRLGGSSYNEQFF. CDR3 coding DNA: TGTGCCAGCAGTTACTCGAGGTTAGGAGGTAGCTCCTACAATGAGCAGTTCTTC.

This clonotype came up many times. V is TRBV10-3 and J is TRBJ1-5; 8 bases match TRBD1. Germline V gene sequence: CDR1 ENHRY, CDR2 SYGVKD. CDR3 length equals 15 residues. The ends lost 0 bases at V and 6 bases at J; junction bases unmatched: 4. The CDR3 DNA follows: TGTGCCATCAGTGAGTCGACGACAGGGGCTCAGCCCCAGCATTTT. Encoded protein: CAISESTTGAQPQHF.

In DNA form, the CDR3 reads TGTGCCAGCAGTTACTCGGGAGCGGGGCAGTACTTC. This gives the protein CASSYSGAGQYF. The chain is built from TRBV6-2 or TRBV6-3 and TRBJ2-7; weak D call: TRBD2 (6 bases). The length of the CDR3 is 12 residues. The ends were cut back, 0 bases at V and 9 bases at J, with 9 bases in the middle. CDR1 and CDR2 (germline): MNHEY, SVGEGT.